These T cell receptor beta chains were read from a single sample in a study of CD8 T cells in ankylosing spondylitis. MiXCR was run by TCRdb on the 5' RACE reads, yielding one entry per CDR3 protein. Among about 540,000 distinct CDR3 sequences listed, roughly 12% were seen once. The sample taken for sequencing was blood, either unsorted or a sorted T cell fraction (not recorded which). The receptors were sampled from a male donor with ankylosing spondylitis. The CDR3 runs from the conserved cysteine through the conserved F or W. D genes are given only for firm matches. Only some rows state a clone size, as once, few, many or a class for expanded clones.

J: TRBJ1-5; V: TRBV7-2; size: once; D: NA; DNA: TGTGCCAGCAGCCCGACAACAAGCAATCAGCCCCAGCATTTT; CDR3: CASSPTTSNQPQHF
J: TRBJ2-4; V: TRBV2; size: NA; D: TRBD2; DNA: TGTGCCAGCTTTGAAGCGGGGGGAACGCGGAACATTCAGTACTTC; CDR3: CASFEAGGTRNIQYF
J: TRBJ2-3; V: TRBV29-1; size: NA; D: NA; DNA: TGCAGCGTTGAAGGCCCCCCGGGCGGGGATACGCAGTATTTT; CDR3: CSVEGPPGGDTQYF
J: TRBJ1-1; V: TRBV29-1; size: NA; D: NA; DNA: TGCAGCGGGGGACCATTGGGTACTGAAGCTTTCTTT; CDR3: CSGGPLGTEAFF
J: TRBJ1-2; V: TRBV14; size: NA; D: TRBD1; DNA: TGTGCCAGCAGCCAAGGGACAGGAGTCTATGGCTACACCTTC; CDR3: CASSQGTGVYGYTF
J: TRBJ1-4; V: TRBV12-3/TRBV12-4; size: few; D: TRBD1; DNA: TGTGCCAGCAGTTCGGGACAGGGGGTTTGGGAAAAACTGTTTTTT; CDR3: CASSSGQGVWEKLFF
J: TRBJ2-5; V: TRBV9; size: NA; D: NA; DNA: TGTGCCAGCAGCGTAGCCTTCCAAGAGACCCAGTACTTC; CDR3: CASSVAFQETQYF
J: TRBJ1-2; V: TRBV5-1; size: few; D: NA; DNA: TGCGCCAGCAGCTTGGCCCAGGGCGATGGCTACACCTTC; CDR3: CASSLAQGDGYTF
J: TRBJ1-2; V: TRBV15; size: many; D: NA; DNA: TGTGCCACCAGCAGAGACAGGGGAAACTATGGCTACACCTTC; CDR3: CATSRDRGNYGYTF
J: TRBJ2-2; V: TRBV5-6; size: few; D: TRBD2; DNA: TGTGCCAGCAGCCTCGGGACTAGCGGTGTGACCGGGGAGCTGTTTTTT; CDR3: CASSLGTSGVTGELFF
J: TRBJ2-1; V: TRBV28; size: few; D: TRBD1; DNA: TGTGCCAGCAGGGCCGGGACAGATTACAATGAGCAGTTCTTC; CDR3: CASRAGTDYNEQFF
J: TRBJ2-1; V: TRBV20-1; size: NA; D: TRBD2; DNA: TGCAGTGCTCGCAGACCGCTGGGGGCTAGCGGGAGGATTCGCAATGAGCAGTTCTTC; CDR3: CSARRPLGASGRIRNEQFF
J: TRBJ1-2; V: TRBV5-1; size: once; D: NA; DNA: TGCGCCAGCAGCCCCTCCGTCAGGGCTGGCTACACCTTC; CDR3: CASSPSVRAGYTF
J: TRBJ2-5; V: TRBV5-1; size: once; D: TRBD2; DNA: TGCGCCAGCAGCTTGGAAGGGACTAGCGGAAAAGAGACCCAGTACTTC; CDR3: CASSLEGTSGKETQYF
J: TRBJ2-1; V: TRBV7-2; size: NA; D: NA; DNA: TGTGCCAGCAGCTTAGAGGTTGGGAACAGCTACAATGAGCAGTTCTTC; CDR3: CASSLEVGNSYNEQFF
J: TRBJ2-2; V: TRBV29-1; size: NA; D: TRBD2; DNA: TGCAGCGTTGAAGCGGGAGGTTCGAACACCGGGGAGCTGTTTTTT; CDR3: CSVEAGGSNTGELFF
J: TRBJ2-3; V: TRBV12-3/TRBV12-4; size: many; D: TRBD2; DNA: TGTGCCAGCGGGACTAGTAGCACAGATACGCAGTATTTT; CDR3: CASGTSSTDTQYF
J: TRBJ2-5; V: TRBV20-1; size: few; D: TRBD1; DNA: TGCAGTGCTAGAGGACCCCCCGACAGGGCCCAGACCCAGTACTTC; CDR3: CSARGPPDRAQTQYF
J: TRBJ1-2; V: TRBV12-3/TRBV12-4; size: NA; D: TRBD1; DNA: TGTGCCAGCAGACACAGGGGTTCGAACTATGGCTACACCTTC; CDR3: CASRHRGSNYGYTF
J: TRBJ1-5; V: TRBV19; size: few; D: NA; DNA: TGTGCCAGTACTCTAGGGGCCCTGAGCAATCAGCCCCAGCATTTT; CDR3: CASTLGALSNQPQHF
J: TRBJ2-1; V: TRBV5-1; size: NA; D: TRBD1; DNA: TGCGCCAGCAGCTCTAGGGACAGGGGCGTTGCGGGCCCCTGGAATGAGCAGTTCTTC; CDR3: CASSSRDRGVAGPWNEQFF
J: TRBJ1-2; V: TRBV3-1; size: few; D: NA; DNA: TGTGCCAGCAGCCAGGCCTCAGGGGCTGGTGGCTACACCTTC; CDR3: CASSQASGAGGYTF
J: TRBJ1-4; V: TRBV5-1; size: NA; D: TRBD1; DNA: TGCGCCAGCAGCTGGGGGACAGGGAATAATGAAAAACTGTTTTTT; CDR3: CASSWGTGNNEKLFF
J: TRBJ1-1; V: TRBV7-9; size: many; D: NA; DNA: TGTGCCGCGGGGGGGACAGCTTTCTTT; CDR3: CAAGGTAFF
J: TRBJ1-5; V: TRBV2; size: few; D: NA; DNA: TGTGCCTCCGGGCAGGGAGGCGACCAGCCCCAGCATTTT; CDR3: CASGQGGDQPQHF
J: TRBJ1-2; V: TRBV14; size: NA; D: NA; DNA: TGTGCCAGCAGCCAAGTGTTCGGGCCGGGGCCGGGCTATGGCTACACCTTC; CDR3: CASSQVFGPGPGYGYTF
J: TRBJ2-3; V: TRBV12-3/TRBV12-4; size: many; D: NA; DNA: TGTGCCAGCAGTCCCCGAGGGGGGGTCACAGATACGCAGTATTTT; CDR3: CASSPRGGVTDTQYF
J: TRBJ2-5; V: TRBV3-1; size: NA; D: NA; DNA: TGTGCCAGCAGCCAAGACCTCAGGACCCCCGGGGAGACCCAGTACTTC; CDR3: CASSQDLRTPGETQYF
J: TRBJ2-7; V: TRBV24-1; size: few; D: TRBD1; DNA: TGTGCCACCAGTGAAGGGACAGGAAATTACTACGAGCAGTACTTC; CDR3: CATSEGTGNYYEQYF
J: TRBJ2-1; V: TRBV24-1; size: many; D: TRBD2; DNA: TGTGCCACCAGTGATCCGAGGGGAGCGGGAGTCGGGAATGAGCAGTTCTTC; CDR3: CATSDPRGAGVGNEQFF
J: TRBJ1-5; V: TRBV15; size: few; D: NA; DNA: TGTGCCACCAGCAGAGGAGGGGTAGTCAATCAGCCCCAGCATTTT; CDR3: CATSRGGVVNQPQHF
J: TRBJ2-7; V: TRBV20-1; size: few; D: NA; DNA: TGCAGTGCTAGATTTGGGGTGACCTCCTACGAGCAGTACTTC; CDR3: CSARFGVTSYEQYF
J: TRBJ2-3; V: TRBV15; size: NA; D: TRBD1; DNA: TGTGCCACCAGCTTTTCCCAGGGGGCATATACGCAGTATTTT; CDR3: CATSFSQGAYTQYF
J: TRBJ1-5; V: TRBV28; size: few; D: NA; DNA: TGTGCCAGCAGTTTTGGCGTCAATCAGCCCCAGCATTTT; CDR3: CASSFGVNQPQHF
J: TRBJ2-3; V: TRBV2; size: NA; D: TRBD2; DNA: TGTGTCGGAGTAGCGGGCCCTAGCACAGATACGCAGTATTTT; CDR3: CVGVAGPSTDTQYF
J: TRBJ2-3; V: TRBV5-1; size: NA; D: TRBD1; DNA: TGCGCCAGCAGCCTCGGGACAGGGGGCTTAGCTGGAGATACGCAGTATTTT; CDR3: CASSLGTGGLAGDTQYF
J: TRBJ2-3; V: TRBV29-1; size: NA; D: TRBD2; DNA: TGCAGCGTTAGACTAGCGGGAGGAACAGATACGCAGTATTTT; CDR3: CSVRLAGGTDTQYF
J: TRBJ2-5; V: TRBV7-8; size: NA; D: NA; DNA: TGTGCCAGCAGCCCGGTTCCATGGCCCCCCCGGGTGACCCAGTACTTC; CDR3: CASSPVPWPPRVTQYF
J: TRBJ2-1; V: TRBV5-1; size: few; D: TRBD2; DNA: TGCGCCAGCAGCTTGGCACGGGGGGAGGTCGATGAGCAGTTCTTC; CDR3: CASSLARGEVDEQFF
J: TRBJ1-1; V: TRBV7-9; size: many; D: NA; DNA: TGTGCCAGCAGCTTAGGGGGGCGCACTGAAGCTTTCTTT; CDR3: CASSLGGRTEAFF
J: TRBJ2-1; V: TRBV5-4; size: few; D: NA; DNA: TGTGCCAGCAGCTTGGAAGGTGGCGGGTACAATGAGCAGTTCTTC; CDR3: CASSLEGGGYNEQFF
J: TRBJ1-1; V: TRBV20-1; size: many; D: NA; DNA: TGCAGTGATTCGAGCCGTATGAACACTGAAGCTTTCTTT; CDR3: CSDSSRMNTEAFF
J: TRBJ2-3; V: TRBV7-9; size: few; D: NA; DNA: TGTGCCAGCAGCTTAGGGATGGGTAGCACAGATACGCAGTATTTT; CDR3: CASSLGMGSTDTQYF
J: TRBJ2-7; V: TRBV20-1; size: few; D: TRBD2; DNA: TGCAGTGCCGAGACTAGCGACTACGAGCAGTACTTC; CDR3: CSAETSDYEQYF
J: TRBJ2-1; V: TRBV7-9; size: NA; D: NA; DNA: TGTGCCAGCAGCAACGAAGGGGGCGGGGGTAATGAGCAGTTCTTC; CDR3: CASSNEGGGGNEQFF
J: TRBJ1-1; V: TRBV24-1; size: few; D: TRBD1; DNA: TGTGCCACTAGGACAGGGCTGAACACTGAAGCTTTCTTT; CDR3: CATRTGLNTEAFF
J: TRBJ2-1; V: TRBV7-2; size: NA; D: TRBD1; DNA: TGTGCCAGCAGCTTAGACAAGAGGACAGGGCGCAATGAGCAGTTCTTC; CDR3: CASSLDKRTGRNEQFF
J: TRBJ1-2; V: TRBV25-1; size: few; D: NA; DNA: TGTGCCAGCAGTGAAATTACCTATGGCGGCTACACCTTC; CDR3: CASSEITYGGYTF
J: TRBJ2-3; V: TRBV20-1; size: NA; D: TRBD2; DNA: TGCAGTGCTAGAGATTACGGGGGAGGGGGCACAGATACGCAGTATTTT; CDR3: CSARDYGGGGTDTQYF
J: TRBJ2-3; V: TRBV14; size: NA; D: NA; DNA: TGTGCCAGCAGCCAAGCCCGACTAGGGGGGATGGTTACGCAGTATTTT; CDR3: CASSQARLGGMVTQYF
J: TRBJ1-2; V: TRBV6-1; size: NA; D: NA; DNA: TGTGCCAGCAGTGAATTAATGGCAGTTCCAGGCTACACCTTC; CDR3: CASSELMAVPGYTF
J: TRBJ2-7; V: TRBV12-3/TRBV12-4; size: few; D: TRBD1; DNA: TGTGCCAGCAGTTTCTACCCCGGGACAGGGGGTCTCTACGAGCAGTACTTC; CDR3: CASSFYPGTGGLYEQYF
J: TRBJ2-5; V: TRBV2; size: many; D: NA; DNA: TGTGCCAGCAGTCATAGGACGAGTCCAGGGGAGACCCAGTACTTC; CDR3: CASSHRTSPGETQYF